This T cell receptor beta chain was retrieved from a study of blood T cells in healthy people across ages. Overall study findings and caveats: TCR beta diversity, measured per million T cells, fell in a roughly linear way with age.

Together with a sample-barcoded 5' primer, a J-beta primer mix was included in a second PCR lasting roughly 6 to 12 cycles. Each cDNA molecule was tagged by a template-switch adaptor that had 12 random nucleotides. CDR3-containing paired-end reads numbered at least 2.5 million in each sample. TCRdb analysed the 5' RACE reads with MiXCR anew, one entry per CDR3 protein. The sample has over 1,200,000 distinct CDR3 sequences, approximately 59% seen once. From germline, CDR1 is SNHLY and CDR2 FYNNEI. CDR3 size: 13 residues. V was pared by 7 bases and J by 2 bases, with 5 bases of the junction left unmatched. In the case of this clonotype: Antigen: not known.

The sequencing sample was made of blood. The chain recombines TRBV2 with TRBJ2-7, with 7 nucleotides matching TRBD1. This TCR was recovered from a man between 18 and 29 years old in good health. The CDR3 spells CASIRDRTYEQYF. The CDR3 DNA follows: TGTGCCAGCATTCGGGACAGAACCTACGAGCAGTACTTC.